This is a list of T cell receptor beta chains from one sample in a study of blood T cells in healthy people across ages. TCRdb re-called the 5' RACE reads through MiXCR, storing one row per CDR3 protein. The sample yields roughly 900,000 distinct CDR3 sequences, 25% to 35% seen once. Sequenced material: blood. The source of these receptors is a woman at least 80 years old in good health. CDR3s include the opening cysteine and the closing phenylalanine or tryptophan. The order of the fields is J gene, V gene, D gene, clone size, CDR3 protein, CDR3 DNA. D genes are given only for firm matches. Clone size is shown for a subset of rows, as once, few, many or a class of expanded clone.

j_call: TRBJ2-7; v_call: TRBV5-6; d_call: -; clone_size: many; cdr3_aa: CASSSGRWYEQYF; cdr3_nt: TGTGCCAGCAGTTCAGGACGGTGGTACGAGCAGTACTTC
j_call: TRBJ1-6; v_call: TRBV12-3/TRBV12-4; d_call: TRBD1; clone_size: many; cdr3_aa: CASSLRTGSNSPLHF; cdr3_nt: TGTGCCAGCAGTTTGAGGACAGGGTCGAATTCACCCCTCCACTTT
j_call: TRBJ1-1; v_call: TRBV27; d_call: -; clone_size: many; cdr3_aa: CASRINRANTEAFF; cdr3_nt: TGTGCCAGCAGAATTAACAGGGCCAACACTGAAGCTTTCTTT
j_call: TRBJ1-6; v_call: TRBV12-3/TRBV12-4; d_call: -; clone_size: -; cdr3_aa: CASSPRAFFNSPLHF; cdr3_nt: TGTGCCAGCAGTCCCCGGGCCTTTTTTAATTCACCCCTCCACTTT
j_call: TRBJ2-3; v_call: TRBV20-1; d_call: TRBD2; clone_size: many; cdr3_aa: CSAHPTSGGGTSTDTQYF; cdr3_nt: TGCAGTGCCCACCCGACTAGCGGGGGAGGTACTAGCACAGATACGCAGTATTTT
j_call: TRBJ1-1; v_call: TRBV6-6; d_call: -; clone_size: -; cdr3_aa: CASGLGAFTEAFF; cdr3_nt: TGTGCCTCAGGGCTGGGGGCTTTCACTGAAGCTTTCTTT
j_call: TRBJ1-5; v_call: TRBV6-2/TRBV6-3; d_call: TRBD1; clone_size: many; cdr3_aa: CASSYGGQGLYQPQHF; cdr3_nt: TGTGCCAGCAGTTACGGTGGACAGGGGCTATATCAGCCCCAGCATTTT
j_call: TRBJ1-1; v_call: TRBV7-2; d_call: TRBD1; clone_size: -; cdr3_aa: CATSLQGWTEAFF; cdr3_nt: TGCGCCACCAGCTTACAGGGGTGGACTGAAGCTTTCTTT
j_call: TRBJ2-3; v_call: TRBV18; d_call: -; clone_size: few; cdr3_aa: CASSPGAVHTDTQYF; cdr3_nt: TGTGCCAGCTCACCAGGGGCAGTTCACACAGATACGCAGTATTTT
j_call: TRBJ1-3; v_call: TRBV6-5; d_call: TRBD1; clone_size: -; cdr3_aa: CASSRDRADRNTIYF; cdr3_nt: TGTGCCAGCAGCCGGGACAGGGCGGACCGAAACACCATATATTTT
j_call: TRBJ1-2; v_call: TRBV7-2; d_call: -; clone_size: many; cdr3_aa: CASSLAMGGAVYGYTF; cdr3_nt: TGTGCCAGCAGCTTAGCGATGGGGGGCGCCGTCTATGGCTACACCTTC
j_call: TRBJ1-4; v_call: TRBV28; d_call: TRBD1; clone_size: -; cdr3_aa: CASSLNIDRAREKLFF; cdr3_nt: TGTGCCAGCAGTCTTAATATCGACAGGGCAAGAGAAAAACTGTTTTTT
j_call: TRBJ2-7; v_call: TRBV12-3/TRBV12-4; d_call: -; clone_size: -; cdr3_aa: CASRIDSCEQYF; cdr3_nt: TGTGCCAGCAGGATAGACAGTTGCGAGCAGTACTTC
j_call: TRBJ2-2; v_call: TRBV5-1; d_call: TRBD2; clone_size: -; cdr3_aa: CASSLGLAGTGELLF; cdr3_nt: TGCGCCAGCAGCTTGGGCCTAGCGGGGACCGGGGAGCTGTTGTTT
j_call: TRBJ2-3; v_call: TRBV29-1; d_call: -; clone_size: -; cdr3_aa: CSVEEGGIADTQYF; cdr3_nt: TGCAGCGTTGAAGAAGGCGGAATCGCAGATACGCAGTATTTT
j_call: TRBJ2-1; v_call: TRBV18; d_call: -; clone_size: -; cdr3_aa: CASSSRDGSYNEQFF; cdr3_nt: TGTGCCAGCTCATCTAGGGACGGATCCTACAATGAGCAGTTCTTC
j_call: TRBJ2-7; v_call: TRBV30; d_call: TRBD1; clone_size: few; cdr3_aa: CAWSARTGLAYF; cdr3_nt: TGTGCCTGGAGTGCCAGGACAGGGTTGGCGTACTTC
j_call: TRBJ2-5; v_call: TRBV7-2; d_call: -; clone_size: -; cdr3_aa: CASSPEWFQETQYF; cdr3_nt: TGTGCCAGCAGCCCAGAATGGTTCCAAGAGACCCAGTACTTC
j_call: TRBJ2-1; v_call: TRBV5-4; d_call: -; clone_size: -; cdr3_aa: CASSSMVKGGETQFF; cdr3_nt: TGTGCCAGCAGCTCCATGGTGAAGGGGGGAGAGACCCAGTTCTTC
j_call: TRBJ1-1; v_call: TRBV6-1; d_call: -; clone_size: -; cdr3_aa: CASKSRVVGVNTEAFF; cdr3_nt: TGTGCCAGCAAAAGCAGGGTGGTGGGGGTGAACACTGAAGCTTTCTTT
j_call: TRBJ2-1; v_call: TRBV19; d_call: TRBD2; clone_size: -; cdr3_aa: CASSILLAGVRRRNNEQFF; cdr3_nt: TGTGCCAGTAGTATTCTACTAGCGGGGGTACGGCGACGAAACAATGAGCAGTTCTTC
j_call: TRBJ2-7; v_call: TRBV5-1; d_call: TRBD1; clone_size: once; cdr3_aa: CASSLPGTGASAEQYF; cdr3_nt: TGCGCCAGCAGCTTGCCTGGGACAGGGGCGTCCGCCGAGCAGTACTTC
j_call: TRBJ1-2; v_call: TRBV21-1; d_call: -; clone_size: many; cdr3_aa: CASSKDPPGQGAHYGYTF; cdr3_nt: TGTGCCAGCAGCAAAGATCCCCCGGGACAGGGGGCACACTATGGCTACACCTTC
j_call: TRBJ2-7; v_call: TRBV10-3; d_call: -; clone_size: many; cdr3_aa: CAISDSGKTYEQYF; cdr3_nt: TGTGCCATCAGTGATTCAGGGAAAACCTACGAGCAGTACTTC
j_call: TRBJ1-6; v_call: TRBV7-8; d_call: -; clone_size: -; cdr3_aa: CASSLNSRGRAYSPPHF; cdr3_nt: TGTGCCAGCAGCTTAAATTCCAGGGGAAGGGCTTATTCACCCCCCCACTTT
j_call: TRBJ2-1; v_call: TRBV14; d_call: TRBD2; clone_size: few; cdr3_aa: CASSQAAGGVSRYEQFF; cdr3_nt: TGTGCCAGCAGCCAAGCCGCGGGGGGAGTCAGTCGCTATGAGCAGTTCTTC
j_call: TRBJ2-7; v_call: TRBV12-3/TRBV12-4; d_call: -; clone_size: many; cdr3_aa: CASSLGGGAGYEQYF; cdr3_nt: TGTGCCAGCAGTTTGGGTGGGGGGGCAGGCTACGAGCAGTACTTC
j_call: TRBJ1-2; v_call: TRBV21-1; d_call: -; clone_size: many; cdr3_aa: CASSNTWGANYGYTF; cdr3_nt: TGTGCCAGCAGCAACACGTGGGGAGCTAACTATGGCTACACCTTC
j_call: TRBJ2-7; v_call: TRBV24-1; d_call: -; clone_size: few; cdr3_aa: CASASAGSYEQYF; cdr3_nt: TGTGCCTCCGCCTCGGCCGGATCCTACGAGCAGTACTTC